The rows below give T cell receptor beta chains drawn from one sample of a study of Ad26.COV2.S vaccination and SARS-CoV-2 variants. Repertoires were generated with immunoSEQ multiplex PCR, while TCRdb's copy carries only in-frame clones and drops some. Of about 98,000 clones listed, around 80% are singletons. Sequenced here: peripheral blood, sampled after recovery from COVID-19. These receptors all come from a human donor who had recovered from COVID-19. Both conserved end residues are part of each CDR3. A D gene is named only where the DNA matches it firmly. Some rows have no size entry. The others give once, few or many, or a class for an expanded clone.

DNA: TGTGCCAGCAGTTTGGGCAACTATGGCTACACCTTC
CDR3: CASSLGNYGYTF
J: TRBJ1-2
D: .
V: TRBV12-3/TRBV12-4
size: many

DNA: TGTGCCAGCAGCACTACAAGGGGCGAGAACCTCTCTGGAAACACCATATATTTT
CDR3: CASSTTRGENLSGNTIYF
J: TRBJ1-3
D: .
V: TRBV21-1
size: few

DNA: TGTGCCAGCAGTTCCCCCGGGACAGGGAATTCACCCCTCCACTTT
CDR3: CASSSPGTGNSPLHF
J: TRBJ1-6
D: TRBD1
V: TRBV6-2/TRBV6-3
size: .

DNA: TGTGCCAGCTCACCATCTCACAGCAGCGCAACAGATACGCAGTATTTT
CDR3: CASSPSHSSATDTQYF
J: TRBJ2-3
D: .
V: TRBV18
size: .

DNA: TGTGCCAGCAGCGTCGTCGGGACAGATTTCTACGAGCAGTACTTC
CDR3: CASSVVGTDFYEQYF
J: TRBJ2-7
D: TRBD1
V: TRBV9
size: .

DNA: TGTGCCAGCCATCCGACTAGCGGGTTCTTCGGGGAGCTGTTTTTT
CDR3: CASHPTSGFFGELFF
J: TRBJ2-2
D: TRBD2
V: TRBV6-5
size: once

DNA: TGTGCCAGCAGCTTAGCGCTCCTCAGGGGTAACTATGGCTACACCTTC
CDR3: CASSLALLRGNYGYTF
J: TRBJ1-2
D: .
V: TRBV7-2
size: .

DNA: TGTGCCATCAGTGAAACTGTGTCTAATACCGGGGAGCTGTTTTTT
CDR3: CAISETVSNTGELFF
J: TRBJ2-2
D: .
V: TRBV10-3
size: .

DNA: TGCAGCGTTCCAACTAATGAAAAACTGTTTTTT
CDR3: CSVPTNEKLFF
J: TRBJ1-4
D: .
V: TRBV29-1
size: .

DNA: TGTGCCAGTAGTATAGATCCTTCCACAGATACGCAGTATTTT
CDR3: CASSIDPSTDTQYF
J: TRBJ2-3
D: .
V: TRBV19
size: few

DNA: TGTGCCAGCAAAACATGGGACTATGAAAAACTGTTTTTT
CDR3: CASKTWDYEKLFF
J: TRBJ1-4
D: .
V: TRBV28
size: few

DNA: TGTGCCAGCAATCCCAGAGACCTAGGGGTGAATGAAAAACTGTTTTTT
CDR3: CASNPRDLGVNEKLFF
J: TRBJ1-4
D: .
V: TRBV28
size: once

DNA: TGTGCTAGTGGTTTGGTACCGTTTATGCTAGGGACAGGGGGAAACACCATATATTTT
CDR3: CASGLVPFMLGTGGNTIYF
J: TRBJ1-3
D: TRBD1
V: TRBV12-5
size: once

DNA: TGTGCCAGCAGCTCCGGACAGGGGGCGAATGAGCAGTTCTTC
CDR3: CASSSGQGANEQFF
J: TRBJ2-1
D: TRBD1
V: TRBV5-4
size: .

DNA: TGTGCCAGCAGCCCAGGGACTAGCGGGGGCACGCAGTATTTT
CDR3: CASSPGTSGGTQYF
J: TRBJ2-3
D: TRBD2
V: TRBV7-3
size: .

DNA: TGTGCCAGCAGCCTCCGACCGGGACTAGGTCTAACGAACACCGGGGAGCTGTTTTTT
CDR3: CASSLRPGLGLTNTGELFF
J: TRBJ2-2
D: TRBD2
V: TRBV4-2
size: .

DNA: TGTGCCAGCAGTCCCGACAGGGACTATGGCTACACCTTC
CDR3: CASSPDRDYGYTF
J: TRBJ1-2
D: TRBD1
V: TRBV12-3/TRBV12-4
size: once